This record concerns one T cell receptor (beta chain) sequence. This specimen comes from a study of T-cell reconstitution after alpha-beta-depleted transplantation in children. The length of the CDR3 is 17 residues. With V trimmed by 2 bases and J by 3 bases, 11 bases remained unmatched. Preparation of the TCRbeta library was carried out with unique molecular identifiers. TCRdb re-called the PCR reads with MiXCR, one entry per CDR3 protein. The sample has some 340,000 distinct CDR3 sequences; about 9.3% are singletons. The receptor was derived from a human donor who donated a stem cell graft to a child with acute lymphoblastic leukemia. This specimen consisted of PBMCs from the stem cell graft donor, obtained from the stem cell graft. The V gene is TRBV12-3 or TRBV12-4, the J gene TRBJ1-2, with 8 bases matching TRBD1. DNA for the CDR3: TGTGCCAGCAGTTTAAACCCTCCGGACAGGGCAGACTATGGCTACACCTTC. The encoded protein is CASSLNPPDRADYGYTF.